Sequencing of this T cell receptor beta chain was carried out in a study of OX40 agonist ivuxolimab in advanced cancers. The CDR3 is 13 residues long. With 8 bases clipped from V and 2 bases from J, the junction kept 2 bases outside the gene matches. From germline, CDR1 is MNHNY and CDR2 SVGAGI (reference sequence). This clone has just a few counts. Assay: immunoSEQ multiplex PCR; the TCRdb copy retains only in-frame clones and omits some. The table has around 48,000 clones, under 85% seen once. The sample here was CD4+ or CD8+ T cells sorted from blood, taken in a trial of the OX40 agonist ivuxolimab. This TCR derives from an adult with an advanced solid tumor such as melanoma, head and neck, liver or kidney cancer. The chain combines TRBV6-6 with TRBJ2-7; TRBD1 agrees at 11 bases. CDR3 sequence: CASRDRGTYEQYF. Written as DNA, the CDR3 is TGTGCCAGCCGGGACAGGGGGACCTACGAGCAGTACTTC.